The T cell receptor beta chain under discussion was sequenced for a study of cytomegalovirus exposure and HLA in healthy donors. In germline, CDR1 is LNHDA, CDR2 SQIVND (reference sequence). The J segment lost 6 bases and the V segment lost 4 bases, leaving 6 bases of the junction unmatched. The CDR3 is 13 residues long. In regard to this clone: Its antigen is currently unknown.

PCR was performed using 60 Vbeta and 13 Jbeta primers. Here immunoSEQ multiplex PCR was the method, and the copy in TCRdb shows in-frame clones only, minus some. The sample carries a few hundred thousand clones, roughly 80% recorded once. Overall study results and limits: Presence/absence analyses assumed roughly uniform sequencing depth across donors, which may not hold. Later analysis revealed greater clonal expansion in HLA-associated TCR beta chains than in equally common others. Most TCR sequences were rare, but some public TCRs occurred in many donors.

Sequencing input: PBMCs. The rearrangement uses TRBV19 and TRBJ2-7; 7 nucleotides match TRBD1. The TCR comes from a man aged 25 to 45 in good health and CMV-seronegative. CDR3 in amino acids: CASSTKGGAEQYF. CDR3 in DNA: TGTGCCAGTAGTACCAAAGGGGGCGCCGAGCAGTACTTC.